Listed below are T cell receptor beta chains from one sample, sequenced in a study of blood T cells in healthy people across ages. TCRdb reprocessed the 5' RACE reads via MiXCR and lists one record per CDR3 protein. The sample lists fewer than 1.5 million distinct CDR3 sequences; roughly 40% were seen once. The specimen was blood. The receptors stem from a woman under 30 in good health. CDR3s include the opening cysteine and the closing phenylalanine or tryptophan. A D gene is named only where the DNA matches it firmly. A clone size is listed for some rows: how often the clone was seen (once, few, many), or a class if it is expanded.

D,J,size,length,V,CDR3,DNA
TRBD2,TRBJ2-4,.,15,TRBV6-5,CASRPIAGLSGEQYF,TGTGCCAGCAGACCAATAGCGGGACTGTCGGGGGAGCAGTACTTC
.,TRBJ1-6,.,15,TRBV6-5,CASRAQSSYNSPLHF,TGTGCCTCCCGCGCTCAGAGCTCCTATAATTCACCCCTCCACTTT
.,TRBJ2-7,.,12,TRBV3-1,CASSQPRDEQYF,TGTGCCAGCAGCCAACCGAGGGACGAGCAGTACTTC
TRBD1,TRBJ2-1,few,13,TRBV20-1,CSARGQGANEQFF,TGCAGTGCTAGGGGACAGGGGGCGAATGAGCAGTTCTTC
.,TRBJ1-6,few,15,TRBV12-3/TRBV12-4,CASSLGGGGNSPLHF,TGTGCCAGCAGTTTAGGCGGCGGGGGTAATTCACCCCTCCACTTT
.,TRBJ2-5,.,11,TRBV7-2,CASGVGNEQYF,TGTGCCAGCGGGGTCGGGAATGAGCAGTACTTC
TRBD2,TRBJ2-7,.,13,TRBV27,CASRNQREGLEYF,TGTGCCAGCAGGAATCAGCGGGAGGGCCTCGAGTACTTC
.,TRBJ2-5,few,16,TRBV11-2,CASSLVVDPLKETQYF,TGTGCCAGCAGCTTAGTCGTGGATCCTCTTAAAGAGACCCAGTACTTC
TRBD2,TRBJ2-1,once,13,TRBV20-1,CSAAGAGNYEQFF,TGCAGTGCCGCTGGAGCGGGGAACTACGAGCAGTTCTTC
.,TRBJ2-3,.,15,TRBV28,CASIMGSSYTDTQYF,TGTGCCAGCATTATGGGGTCCTCATACACAGATACGCAGTATTTT
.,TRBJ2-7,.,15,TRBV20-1,CSATTTDKHGYEQYF,TGCAGTGCTACAACTACGGACAAGCACGGCTACGAGCAGTACTTC
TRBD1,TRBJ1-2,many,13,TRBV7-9,CASSPRTGSGYTF,TGTGCCAGCAGCCCCCGGACAGGGTCCGGCTACACCTTC
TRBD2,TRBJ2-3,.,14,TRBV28,CASSQAGEVDTQYF,TGTGCCAGCAGCCAAGCGGGAGAAGTTGATACGCAGTATTTT
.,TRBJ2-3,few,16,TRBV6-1,CASTQNRYGSTDTQYF,TGTGCCAGCACCCAAAACCGGTATGGTAGCACAGATACGCAGTATTTT
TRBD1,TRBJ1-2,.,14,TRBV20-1,CSARGDRNNYGYTF,TGCAGTGCTAGAGGGGACAGGAATAACTATGGCTACACCTTC
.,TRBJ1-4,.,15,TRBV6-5,CASSYGRGGREKLFF,TGTGCCAGCAGTTACGGCCGGGGGGGTCGAGAAAAACTGTTTTTT
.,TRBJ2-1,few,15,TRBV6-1,CASSDAPSSYNEQFF,TGTGCCAGCAGTGATGCTCCGAGCTCCTACAATGAGCAGTTCTTC
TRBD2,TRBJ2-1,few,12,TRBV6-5,CASSLSGAQQFF,TGTGCCAGCAGCCTTAGCGGGGCCCAGCAGTTCTTC
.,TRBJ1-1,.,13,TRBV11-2,CASLRQPNTEAFF,TGTGCCTCTCTTCGGCAGCCCAACACTGAAGCTTTCTTT
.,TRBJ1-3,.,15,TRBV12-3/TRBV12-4,CASSFVRVSGNTIYF,TGTGCCAGCAGTTTCGTTCGGGTCTCTGGAAACACCATATATTTT
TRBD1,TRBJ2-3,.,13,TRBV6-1,CASSEGTGGTQYF,TGTGCCAGCAGCGAAGGGACAGGGGGTACGCAGTATTTT
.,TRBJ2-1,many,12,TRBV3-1,CASSHRLNEQFF,TGTGCCAGCAGCCACAGGTTGAATGAGCAGTTCTTC
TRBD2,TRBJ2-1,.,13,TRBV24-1,CATSDTSGNEQFF,TGTGCCACCAGTGATACTAGCGGAAATGAGCAGTTCTTC
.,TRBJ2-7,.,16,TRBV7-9,CASSLVGIGDFYEQYF,TGTGCCAGCAGCTTAGTTGGGATAGGCGACTTTTACGAGCAGTACTTC
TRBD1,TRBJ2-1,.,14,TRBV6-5,CASSRTGAWSEQFF,TGTGCCAGCAGCCGGACAGGGGCTTGGAGTGAGCAGTTCTTC
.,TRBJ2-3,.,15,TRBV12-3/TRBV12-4,CASSRGRRNTDTQYF,TGTGCCAGCAGCCGCGGACGCAGGAACACAGATACGCAGTATTTT
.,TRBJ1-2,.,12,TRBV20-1,CSAGELNYGYTF,TGCAGTGCCGGGGAGCTTAACTATGGCTACACCTTC
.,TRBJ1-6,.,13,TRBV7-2,CASISSGVSPLHF,TGTGCCAGCATCTCCTCGGGGGTCTCACCCCTCCACTTT
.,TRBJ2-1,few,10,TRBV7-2,CASSDNMQFF,TGTGCCAGCAGCGATAATATGCAGTTCTTC
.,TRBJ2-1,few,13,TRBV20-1,CSARITGRNEQFF,TGCAGTGCTAGAATTACAGGGCGCAATGAGCAGTTCTTC
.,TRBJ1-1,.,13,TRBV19,CASDRRSSTEAFF,TGTGCCAGTGACAGGCGATCTTCCACTGAAGCTTTCTTT
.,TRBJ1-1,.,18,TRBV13,CASSLRYRTPELNTEAFF,TGTGCCAGCAGCTTAAGGTATCGGACACCCGAACTTAACACTGAAGCTTTCTTT
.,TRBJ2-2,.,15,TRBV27,CASSFVTGLTGELFF,TGTGCCAGCAGTTTTGTAACAGGGTTGACCGGGGAGCTGTTTTTT
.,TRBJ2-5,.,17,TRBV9,CASSVAPSAKGKETQYF,TGTGCCAGCAGCGTAGCCCCTAGCGCCAAGGGGAAAGAGACCCAGTACTTC
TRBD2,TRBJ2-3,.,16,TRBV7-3,CASSNGLAGVADTQYF,TGTGCCAGCAGCAACGGACTAGCGGGGGTTGCAGATACGCAGTATTTT
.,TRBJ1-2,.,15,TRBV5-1,CASSTRGQPPDGYTF,TGCGCCAGCAGCACCCGAGGACAGCCACCGGATGGCTACACCTTC
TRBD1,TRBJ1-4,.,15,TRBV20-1,CSATGQGAINEKLFF,TGCAGTGCTACAGGACAGGGGGCAATTAATGAAAAACTGTTTTTT
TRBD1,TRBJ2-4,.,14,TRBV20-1,CSASQQGAKNIQYF,TGCAGTGCTTCACAACAGGGGGCCAAAAACATTCAGTACTTC
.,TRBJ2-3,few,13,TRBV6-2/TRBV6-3,CASGRIVSDTQYF,TGTGCCAGCGGAAGGATCGTCTCAGATACGCAGTATTTT
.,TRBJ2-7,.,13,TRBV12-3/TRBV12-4,CASSWGQSLEQYF,TGTGCCAGCAGTTGGGGGCAATCCCTTGAGCAGTACTTC
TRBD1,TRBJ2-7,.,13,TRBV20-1,CSARGQGEYEQYF,TGCAGTGCTAGGGGGCAGGGGGAGTACGAGCAGTACTTC
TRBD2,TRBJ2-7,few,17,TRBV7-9,CASSLGSIQRELYEQYF,TGTGCCAGCAGCTTAGGGAGCATCCAGCGGGAGCTTTACGAGCAGTACTTC
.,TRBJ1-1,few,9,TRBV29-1,CSVQTEAFF,TGCAGCGTACAAACTGAAGCTTTCTTT
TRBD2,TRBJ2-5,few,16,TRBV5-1,CASSWGSSGGEETQYF,TGCGCCAGCAGCTGGGGTTCTAGCGGGGGGGAAGAGACCCAGTACTTC
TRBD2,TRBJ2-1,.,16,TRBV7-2,CASSLRSGGRYNEQFF,TGTGCCAGCAGCTTACGGAGCGGGGGACGGTACAATGAGCAGTTCTTC
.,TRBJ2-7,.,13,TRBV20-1,CSAVDGPPAEQYF,TGCAGTGCTGTGGACGGACCCCCAGCCGAGCAGTACTTC
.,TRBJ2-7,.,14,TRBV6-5,CASTRDPAAYEQYF,TGTGCCAGCACCCGGGACCCCGCCGCCTACGAGCAGTACTTC
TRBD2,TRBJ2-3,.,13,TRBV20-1,CSAQLAGADTQYF,TGCAGTGCTCAACTAGCGGGGGCAGATACGCAGTATTTT
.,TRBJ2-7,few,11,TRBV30,CAWSVRYEQYF,TGTGCCTGGAGTGTACGCTACGAGCAGTACTTC
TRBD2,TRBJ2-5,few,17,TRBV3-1,CASSQDPRDYLRETQYF,TGTGCCAGCAGCCAAGATCCCCGGGACTACCTCCGAGAGACCCAGTACTTC
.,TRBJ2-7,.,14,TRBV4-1,CASSQEFPRDEQYF,TGCGCCAGCAGCCAAGAATTCCCTAGAGACGAGCAGTACTTC
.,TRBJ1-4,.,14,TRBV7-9,CASSIRQTHEKLFF,TGTGCCAGCAGCATAAGACAGACACATGAAAAACTGTTTTTT